The text below deals with one T cell receptor beta chain. This CDR3 is built from 13 residues. CDR1 is SQVTM, CDR2 ANQGSEA, per germline. Trimming pared 6 bases from V and 7 bases from J, leaving 16 bases between. The entry originates in a study of blood T cell repertoires in COVID-19. Some clones are missing from TCRdb's copy, which holds only in-frame ones; the method was immunoSEQ multiplex PCR. Of fewer than 350,000 clones listed, roughly 85% are singletons. Sequenced input: PBMCs or T cells enriched from blood (not recorded which). The chain recombines TRBV29-1 with TRBJ1-5, with D tentatively TRBD1 (5 bases). The TCR comes from a woman in her twenties or thirties who had been exposed to COVID-19. DNA for the CDR3: TGCAGCGTCCAACAGGATCAGGGACAGCCCCAGCATTTT. It is translated as CSVQQDQGQPQHF.